Below, 20 T cell receptor beta chains from the same sample are listed, as sequenced in a study of shared clonotypes between healthy human individuals. TCRdb keeps only in-frame clones here, not all; method: immunoSEQ multiplex PCR. Of under 2,500,000 clones detected, around 95% appear once; the ten largest clones hold around 0.13%. What was sequenced was naive CD4+ T cells sorted from blood. Subset noted: CD45RA+ positively selected. The receptors come from a man between 18 and 35 years old in good health.

V usage is TRBV28 and J usage is TRBJ2-7; no firm D call. This CDR3 has 16 residues. Germline assignment: CDR1 MDHEN and CDR2 SYDVKM. The ends were cut back, 3 bases at V and 2 bases at J, with 17 bases in the middle. The CDR3 DNA reads TGTGCCAGCAGTTTTCCCCTTCACGGTCCTACCTACGAGCAGTACTTC. Translation gives CASSFPLHGPTYEQYF.

DNA of the CDR3: TGCGCCAGCAGCCGTGGGGACAACACTGAAGCTTTCTTT. It translates to CASSRGDNTEAFF. The chain carries TRBV5-1 and TRBJ1-1, with D possibly TRBD1 on 5 matching bases. The CDR3 is made up of 13 amino acids. CDR1 is SGHRS and CDR2 is YFSETQ in the germline V gene. The ends were cut back, 4 bases at V and 2 bases at J, with 9 bases in the middle. Drawing the rest from reference TRBV5-1 and TRBJ1-1, the complete variable domain is KAGVTQTPRYLIKTRGQQVTLSCSPISGHRSVSWYQQTPGQGLQFLFEYFSETQRNKGNFPGRFSGRQFSNSRSEMNVSTLELGDSALYLCASSRGDNTEAFFGQGTRLTVV.

The V call is TRBV28, the J call TRBJ1-1; D possibly corresponds to TRBD1 (5 bases). This CDR3 spans 15 amino acids. CDR1 and CDR2 from the germline V gene are MDHEN and SYDVKM. V was cut by 4 bases and J by 4 bases, with 16 bases left in between. The CDR3 DNA sequence: TGTGCCAGCAGTTCTCCCAGGGTATGGAGCACTGAAGCTTTCTTT. The encoded protein is CASSSPRVWSTEAFF. Filled out from reference TRBV28 and TRBJ1-1, the complete variable domain reads DVKVTQSSRYLVKRTGEKVFLECVQDMDHENMFWYRQDPGLGLRLIYFSYDVKMKEKGDIPEGYSVSREKKERFSLILESASTNQTSMYLCASSSPRVWSTEAFFGQGTRLTVV.

The J gene is TRBJ2-1, the V gene TRBV14; possible D gene TRBD2, 6 bases. Germline values: CDR1 SGHDN, CDR2 FVKESK. The CDR3 covers 15 residues. V gave up 1 base and J gave up 10 bases, with 17 bases separating them. CDR3 sequence reads: CASSQVDLRGSEQFF. CDR3 DNA sequence: TGTGCCAGCAGCCAAGTCGATTTGCGGGGAAGCGAGCAGTTCTTC.

This rearrangement joins TRBV11-2 to TRBJ2-6, with D uncertain. Trimming took 5 bases from V and 0 from J, leaving 17 bases between them. Germline-derived CDR1 and CDR2 are SGHAT and FQNNGV. CDR3 length: 18 amino acids. CDR3 sequence (DNA): TGTGCCAGCAGCCAAAGCTGGACGGGTAGCTCTGGGGCCAACGTCCTGACTTTC. It is translated as CASSQSWTGSSGANVLTF.

The V call is TRBV27, the J call TRBJ2-3, with 8 bases identical to TRBD2. Germline V CDR1 and CDR2: MNHEY, SMNVEV (reference sequence). The V and J ends lost 3 bases and 4 bases, in that order; junction bases with no gene match: 15. The CDR3 runs to 18 residues. Written as DNA, the CDR3 is TGTGCCAGCAGTTTTTTGGGTAGCGGGGTATCGGTTGCAGATACGCAGTATTTT. Amino acid sequence: CASSFLGSGVSVADTQYF.

The V and J genes are TRBV19 and TRBJ2-7, with D tentatively TRBD1 or TRBD2 (5 bases each). The CDR3 totals 15 residues. Trimming took 5 bases from V and 0 from J, leaving 14 bases between them. Germline values: CDR1 LNHDA, CDR2 SQIVND (reference sequence). CDR3 sequence reads: CASSSPGAPSYEQYF. In DNA form, the CDR3 reads TGTGCCAGTAGTTCCCCCGGGGCTCCCTCCTACGAGCAGTACTTC.

The chain combines TRBV30 with TRBJ1-6, with 8 bases matching TRBD1. The germline V gene encodes CDR1 GTSNPN and CDR2 SVGIG (reference sequence). The junction had 6 bases not matched to a gene; V was cut back by 5 bases and J by 0 bases. There are 16 residues in the CDR3. The CDR3 loop is CAWGRDRSSYNSPLHF. The CDR3 DNA is TGTGCCTGGGGCCGGGACAGGAGCTCCTATAATTCACCCCTCCACTTT.

This chain connects TRBV5-1 to TRBJ2-7; tentatively, D is TRBD1 (5 bases). Looked up from germline, CDR1 is SGHRS and CDR2 is YFSETQ. The V gene lost 0 bases and the J gene lost 3 bases, with 13 bases spanning the gap. CDR3 length: 15 amino acids. The CDR3 loop reads CASSLDGASLYEQYF. For the CDR3, the DNA is TGCGCCAGCAGCTTGGATGGGGCCTCTCTCTACGAGCAGTACTTC. Combining the CDR3 with reference TRBV5-1 and TRBJ2-7 gives the whole variable domain KAGVTQTPRYLIKTRGQQVTLSCSPISGHRSVSWYQQTPGQGLQFLFEYFSETQRNKGNFPGRFSGRQFSNSRSEMNVSTLELGDSALYLCASSLDGASLYEQYFGPGTRLTVT.

The CDR3 nucleotides are TGTGCCAGCAGCCCCGACAGGGGGAAAAGGAATTCACCCCTCCACTTT. Translated, it gives CASSPDRGKRNSPLHF. The V gene is TRBV5-6, the J gene TRBJ1-6; 9 bases fit TRBD1. CDR1 SGHDT and CDR2 YYEEEE come from the germline V gene. The CDR3 runs to 16 residues. Germline trimming cut 4 bases from V and 7 bases from J; bases unmatched to any gene: 9. The variable domain in full, with the rest retrieved from reference TRBV5-6 and TRBJ1-6, is DAGVTQSPTHLIKTRGQQVTLRCSPKSGHDTVSWYQQALGQGPQFIFQYYEEEERQRGNFPDRFSGHQFPNYSSELNVNALLLGDSALYLCASSPDRGKRNSPLHFGNGTRLTVT.

Concerning this clone: The identical CDR3 is also encoded by other nucleotide sequences in the sample. The chain has TRBV6-6 and TRBJ2-7; D unclear. V lost 0 bases and J 3 bases, leaving 9 bases between the germline ends. The CDR3 has 14 amino acids. Per the germline V gene, CDR1 is MNHNY and CDR2 is SVGAGI (reference sequence). CDR3 DNA sequence: TGTGCCAGCAGTTACTCAGGGCAGTACTACGAGCAGTACTTC. It is translated as CASSYSGQYYEQYF.

The rearrangement joins TRBV7-9 to TRBJ2-3, with TRBD2 identical over 7 bases. Per germline, CDR1 SEHNR and CDR2 FQNEAQ (reference sequence). V shed 5 bases and J 2 bases; nucleotides not matched to a gene: 10. The CDR3 sequence is 16 residues long. The CDR3 here is CASSLSTAGVTDTQYF. In nucleotides, the CDR3 is TGTGCCAGCAGCCTCTCGACTGCGGGGGTCACAGATACGCAGTATTTT.

The rearrangement links TRBV4-1 to TRBJ1-3, with D hard to call. CDR1 is MGHRA, CDR2 YSYEKL, per germline. The CDR3 spans 17 residues. Trimming left V 0 bases short and J 0 bases short, with 12 bases between. CDR3 DNA sequence: TGCGCCAGCAGCCAAGATATCGGCAGGATCTCTGGAAACACCATATATTTT. This encodes CASSQDIGRISGNTIYF.

The gene calls are TRBV5-6 and TRBJ2-7, with TRBD2 matching 9 bases. Losses at the gene ends were 2 bases for V and 4 bases for J; bases not matched to a gene: 13. The CDR3 runs to 17 residues. CDR1 SGHDT and CDR2 YYEEEE come from the germline V gene. In DNA form, the CDR3 reads TGTGCCAGCAGCTTTAGGGCGGGGCGGGAGGGCCGTTACGAGCAGTACTTC. Its protein product is CASSFRAGREGRYEQYF.

The J gene is TRBJ2-5, the V gene TRBV30; D is possibly TRBD2 (5 bases). Germline CDR1 is GTSNPN and CDR2 is SVGIG (reference sequence). V lost 3 bases and J lost 5, with 13 bases in between. The CDR3 loop spans 13 amino acids. As DNA, the CDR3 is TGTGCCTGGAGCGCAGTTCCGGGGGAGACCCAGTACTTC. This encodes CAWSAVPGETQYF. Drawing the rest from reference TRBV30 and TRBJ2-5, the complete variable domain is SQTIHQWPATLVQPVGSPLSLECTVEGTSNPNLYWYRQAAGRGLQLLFYSVGIGQISSEVPQNLSASRPQDRQFILSSKKLLLSDSGFYLCAWSAVPGETQYFGPGTRLLVL.

The chain couples TRBV6-4 to TRBJ1-5; unclear D gene. This CDR3 region has 16 residues. Trimming stripped 0 bases from V and 7 bases from J, with 16 bases between. Germline V gives CDR1 MRHNA, CDR2 SNTAGT. CDR3 sequence (DNA): TGTGCCAGCAGTGACTCGAAACCAGACGGGCAGCAGCCCCAGCATTTT. It translates to CASSDSKPDGQQPQHF.

The chain employs TRBV27 and TRBJ2-7; possible D gene TRBD1, 6 bases. The V end lost 2 bases, the J end lost 1 base, and 9 bases lay between the germline ends. Per germline, CDR1 MNHEY and CDR2 SMNVEV (reference sequence). The CDR3 spans 14 residues. The CDR3: CASSLRDKSYEQYF. The CDR3 coding sequence is TGTGCCAGCAGTTTAAGGGACAAATCCTACGAGCAGTACTTC.

The rearrangement uses TRBV7-9 and TRBJ2-3; D possibly uses TRBD1 or TRBD2 (6 bases each). The length of the CDR3 is 16 residues. The germline gives CDR1 SEHNR, CDR2 FQNEAQ (reference sequence). Trimming stripped 2 bases from V and 2 bases from J, with 14 bases between. The CDR3 loop reads CASSLRTGAITDTQYF. CDR3 bases: TGTGCCAGCAGCTTACGGACGGGGGCGATCACAGATACGCAGTATTTT.

The rearrangement uses TRBV7-2 and TRBJ1-3; TRBD1 is a possible D gene (6 bases). The CDR3 is 15 residues long. In germline, CDR1 is SGHTA, CDR2 FQGNSA. V gave up 5 bases and J gave up 0 bases, with 11 bases separating them. CDR3 amino acids: CASSPGAGSGNTIYF. For the CDR3, the DNA is TGTGCCAGCAGCCCAGGGGCAGGCTCTGGAAACACCATATATTTT.

This chain uses TRBV25-1 with TRBJ1-1; D unclear. This CDR3 is built from 13 residues. Trimming took 2 bases from V and 4 from J, leaving 8 bases between them. Germline V gene lookup returns CDR1 MGHDK and CDR2 SYGVNS. The CDR3 nucleotides are TGTGCCAGCAGTGAAGTTGGGTTCACTGAAGCTTTCTTT. This codes for CASSEVGFTEAFF.